One sample yielded the 8 T cell receptor beta chains listed below, sequenced in a study of cytomegalovirus exposure and HLA in healthy donors. It was with 60 Vbeta and 13 Jbeta primers that the PCR ran. Libraries were prepared by immunoSEQ multiplex PCR; TCRdb keeps only in-frame clonotypes and omits some of them. The sample has roughly 80,000 clones; roughly two thirds are singletons. The sequenced sample consisted of PBMCs. These receptors originate from a woman aged 45-65 years in good health and CMV-seropositive.

The chain has TRBV27 and TRBJ2-1; 12 bases match TRBD1. V was clipped by 5 bases and J by 6 bases; unmatched bases: 5. Germline values: CDR1 MNHEY, CDR2 SMNVEV (reference sequence). The CDR3 is 15 residues long. The CDR3 protein is CASSRDRGRVNEQFF. The CDR3 DNA sequence: TGTGCCAGCAGTAGGGACAGGGGGCGCGTCAATGAGCAGTTCTTC.

The chain carries TRBV2 and TRBJ2-3, with D possibly matching TRBD1 (5 bases). Germline CDR1 is SNHLY and CDR2 is FYNNEI. V was pared by 6 bases and J by 0 bases, with 13 bases between. The CDR3 loop spans 15 amino acids. CDR3 sequence: CASSIDRSSTDTQYF. Written as DNA, the CDR3 is TGTGCCAGCAGCATTGACAGATCTAGCACAGATACGCAGTATTTT.

The chain has TRBV2 and TRBJ2-5; TRBD1 might be the D (8 bases). Trimming left V 8 bases short and J 2 bases short, with 18 bases between. The CDR3 extends over 15 amino acids. Germline V gene sequence: CDR1 SNHLY, CDR2 FYNNEI. CDR3 bases: TGTGCCAGCGGGGGGGCAGGGGGCAATCAAGAGACCCAGTACTTC. Amino acids: CASGGAGGNQETQYF.

J is TRBJ2-5 and V is TRBV27, with D tentatively TRBD1 (6 bases). Germline V gene lookup returns CDR1 MNHEY and CDR2 SMNVEV (reference sequence). The ends were cut back, 2 bases at V and 2 bases at J, with 6 bases in the middle. There are 13 residues in the CDR3. The CDR3 loop reads CASSLQGQETQYF. DNA for the CDR3: TGTGCCAGCAGTTTACAGGGGCAAGAGACCCAGTACTTC.

The chain couples TRBV7-2 to TRBJ1-1; weak D call: TRBD1 (6 bases). The CDR3 is 15 residues long. Trimming cost V 3 bases and J 4 bases, with 15 bases left between them. Germline V lookup: CDR1 SGHTA, CDR2 FQGNSA. CDR3 in amino acids: CASSFLAGETTEAFF. In DNA, the CDR3 is TGTGCCAGCAGCTTCCTCGCAGGGGAGACCACTGAAGCTTTCTTT.

The table lists this clone with a count of one. V is TRBV27 and J is TRBJ2-3, with D possibly matching TRBD1 (7 bases). With 2 bases removed from V and 2 bases from J, the gap between germline ends came to 14 bases. Germline CDR1 MNHEY, CDR2 SMNVEV (reference sequence). The CDR3 extends over 16 amino acids. The CDR3: CASSLGGDSFTDTQYF. CDR3 DNA sequence: TGTGCCAGCAGTTTAGGCGGGGACAGCTTCACAGATACGCAGTATTTT.

The V call is TRBV9, the J call TRBJ2-2; TRBD1 is a possible D gene (6 bases). Germline values: CDR1 SGDLS, CDR2 YYNGEE. The CDR3 consists of 15 residues. V shed 0 bases and J shed 3 bases, with 9 bases lying between them. This CDR3 is CASSVGAGDTGELFF. As DNA, the CDR3 is TGTGCCAGCAGCGTAGGAGCAGGGGACACCGGGGAGCTGTTTTTT. Using reference TRBV9 and TRBJ2-2 for the parts outside the CDR3, the full variable domain is DSGVTQTPKHLITATGQRVTLRCSPRSGDLSVYWYQQSLDQGLQFLIQYYNGEERAKGNILERFSAQQFPDLHSELNLSSLELGDSALYFCASSVGAGDTGELFFGEGSRLTVL.

The chain links TRBV28 to TRBJ1-3; D uncertain. CDR1 and CDR2 (germline): MDHEN, SYDVKM. The CDR3 is 14 residues long. The V gene lost 6 bases and the J gene lost 5 bases, with 14 bases spanning the gap. This CDR3 reads CASSPLAGRNTIYF. The CDR3 DNA follows: TGTGCCAGCAGCCCCTTAGCGGGTAGAAACACCATATATTTT.